The present entry profiles one TCR beta chain with its context. Antigen unknown. During the collection period, no donor immune events like infections were recorded. This entry belongs to a study of identifying expanded T cells in peripheral blood. Regarding the study as a whole: Across healthy donors, higher total template counts meant significantly greater approximately 2-week count variance. Technical replicates showed approximately 1.2 changed clones; roughly two weeks approximately 16; four weeks 19.

Germline trimming cut 7 bases from V and 6 bases from J; bases unmatched to any gene: 12. The CDR3 runs 15 residues. Germline loops: CDR1 LNHDA, CDR2 SQIVND (reference sequence). The assay was immunoSEQ multiplex PCR, and TCRdb's table has in-frame clones only and misses some. The sample holds 80,000 to 90,000 clones, around 88% seen once. The sample taken for sequencing was blood. The source of this sequence is a person aged 18 to 75 in good health. The rearrangement links TRBV19 to TRBJ2-3; TRBD1 agrees at 8 bases. CDR3 region: CASIDGQGSSDTQYF. CDR3 nucleotide sequence: TGTGCCAGTATCGACGGACAGGGTAGCTCGGATACGCAGTATTTT.